The rows below give T cell receptor beta chains drawn from one sample of a study of regulatory T cells in long-lasting Graves disease. One entry per CDR3 protein results from TCRdb running MiXCR on the multiplex PCR reads. The sample lists approximately 350,000 distinct CDR3 sequences, roughly 25% seen once, with around a quarter in the top ten. Sequenced material: peripheral blood mononuclear cells (PBMCs), taken when the disease was refractory, from a patient treated with antithyroid drugs. The receptors derive from a woman aged 40 to 50 with Graves disease. The CDR3 runs from the conserved cysteine through the conserved F or W.

CDR3 protein: CASSYPTSWGGETQYF
J gene: TRBJ2-5
V gene: TRBV6-2/TRBV6-3

CDR3 protein: CASSLRTGTGNEQYF
J gene: TRBJ2-7
V gene: TRBV5-1

CDR3 protein: CASSRPPGNPYEQYF
J gene: TRBJ2-7
V gene: TRBV5-6

CDR3 protein: CASSLGAGSRNEQFF
J gene: TRBJ2-1
V gene: TRBV7-2

CDR3 protein: CASSLGTGKETQYF
J gene: TRBJ2-5
V gene: TRBV7-9

CDR3 protein: CASSLAADHSGNTIYF
J gene: TRBJ1-3
V gene: TRBV5-1

CDR3 protein: CAISPGSYYEQYF
J gene: TRBJ2-7
V gene: TRBV10-3

CDR3 protein: CASSRRPLGQNTEAFF
J gene: TRBJ1-1
V gene: TRBV28

CDR3 protein: CASSRGLAATLAQYF
J gene: TRBJ2-5
V gene: TRBV6-1

CDR3 protein: CASSLVPGQGDTGELFF
J gene: TRBJ2-2
V gene: TRBV7-6

CDR3 protein: CASGELAGAEQYF
J gene: TRBJ2-7
V gene: TRBV19

CDR3 protein: CSVKGDPYEQYF
J gene: TRBJ2-7
V gene: TRBV29-1

CDR3 protein: CASSTTGASHYEQYF
J gene: TRBJ2-7
V gene: TRBV28

CDR3 protein: CATSRSGTSGSYEQYF
J gene: TRBJ2-7
V gene: TRBV15

CDR3 protein: CASRKPGQHLSNQPQHF
J gene: TRBJ1-5
V gene: TRBV27

CDR3 protein: CATSDSGLLYEQYF
J gene: TRBJ2-7
V gene: TRBV12-3/TRBV12-4

CDR3 protein: CASSPASFTGTGIPYEQYF
J gene: TRBJ2-7
V gene: TRBV3-1

CDR3 protein: CASRRVESSGANVLTF
J gene: TRBJ2-6
V gene: TRBV28

CDR3 protein: CASSPVRQANTEAFF
J gene: TRBJ1-1
V gene: TRBV5-5

CDR3 protein: CASNWGEGTQYF
J gene: TRBJ2-5
V gene: TRBV28

CDR3 protein: CASSYSIGPYEQYF
J gene: TRBJ2-7
V gene: TRBV6-5

CDR3 protein: CASSYGRGVYNSPLHF
J gene: TRBJ1-6
V gene: TRBV27

CDR3 protein: CAWRAGGNYGYTF
J gene: TRBJ1-2
V gene: TRBV30

CDR3 protein: CASSGQEANYGYTF
J gene: TRBJ1-2
V gene: TRBV25-1

CDR3 protein: CASRDLSPDTGELFF
J gene: TRBJ2-2
V gene: TRBV6-1

CDR3 protein: CASSVGQGTGSPLHF
J gene: TRBJ1-6
V gene: TRBV6-1

CDR3 protein: CAWSVQGRVNF
J gene: TRBJ2-7
V gene: TRBV30

CDR3 protein: CSVEYHRDTLHNSPLHF
J gene: TRBJ1-6
V gene: TRBV29-1

CDR3 protein: CASSLVGQAGNTGELFF
J gene: TRBJ2-2
V gene: TRBV11-2

CDR3 protein: CSAPTGTGANVLTF
J gene: TRBJ2-6
V gene: TRBV20-1

CDR3 protein: CASSPGPVRGYTF
J gene: TRBJ1-2
V gene: TRBV7-8

CDR3 protein: CASRMGSDSPLHF
J gene: TRBJ1-6
V gene: TRBV28

CDR3 protein: CSASQPVMGANVLTF
J gene: TRBJ2-6
V gene: TRBV20-1

CDR3 protein: CSVEDGTHEQYF
J gene: TRBJ2-7
V gene: TRBV29-1

CDR3 protein: CASSDRPNTEAFF
J gene: TRBJ1-1
V gene: TRBV6-2/TRBV6-3

CDR3 protein: CASSLRHPQGNSPLHF
J gene: TRBJ1-6
V gene: TRBV11-1

CDR3 protein: CATRVGVNQPQHF
J gene: TRBJ1-5
V gene: TRBV15

CDR3 protein: CSDRLAGTGPYEQYF
J gene: TRBJ2-7
V gene: TRBV20-1

CDR3 protein: CASSLITAQQPQHF
J gene: TRBJ1-5
V gene: TRBV28

CDR3 protein: CASRGVNQPQHF
J gene: TRBJ1-5
V gene: TRBV6-1

CDR3 protein: CASSRTGGRNSPLHF
J gene: TRBJ1-6
V gene: TRBV14

CDR3 protein: CASSWGVGMYEQYF
J gene: TRBJ2-7
V gene: TRBV5-1

CDR3 protein: CASSITTGTSYGYTF
J gene: TRBJ1-2
V gene: TRBV28

CDR3 protein: CASSSHGTSGRPYITGELFF
J gene: TRBJ2-2
V gene: TRBV5-5